Listed here are 11 T cell receptor beta chains from one sample, sequenced in a study of blood T cells in healthy people across ages. The second PCR ran roughly 6 to 11 cycles with a sample-barcoded 5' primer and J-beta primers. TCRdb reprocessed the 5' RACE reads via MiXCR and lists one record per CDR3 protein. The sample includes some 850,000 distinct CDR3 sequences, roughly 24% of them seen just once. These data were also reused for a study on T cells of mothers and their children.

The sequencing sample was made of blood. These TCRs come from a boy between 5 and 17 years old in good health.

The chain is built from TRBV18 and TRBJ2-5; D possibly corresponds to TRBD2 (6 bases). The CDR3 extends over 18 amino acids. V gave up 4 bases and J gave up 3 bases, with 24 bases separating them. CDR1 and CDR2 (germline): KGHSH, LQKENI. Here the CDR3 reads CASSLLISGTAGKETQYF. The CDR3 bases are TGTGCCAGCTCACTCCTCATCTCCGGGACTGCTGGGAAAGAGACCCAGTACTTC.

The chain recombines TRBV12-3 or TRBV12-4 with TRBJ2-7; 11 positions agree with TRBD1. This CDR3 has 15 residues. Trimming took 5 bases from V and 3 from J; bases not matched to a gene: 6. The CDR3 coding sequence is TGTGCCAGCAGTCCGGGGACAGGGGGTGTCTACGAGCAGTACTTC. Translation gives CASSPGTGGVYEQYF.

There are a few counts of this clonotype. This chain links TRBV6-5 with TRBJ1-1; TRBD1 might be the D (6 bases). The CDR3 runs to 17 residues. The germline V and J ends were trimmed by 4 bases and 3 bases, with 21 bases remaining between them. Germline-derived CDR1 and CDR2 are MNHEY and SVGAGI. The CDR3 loop reads CASSFLGQHDGDTEAFF. The CDR3 nucleotides are TGTGCCAGCAGTTTCCTTGGACAGCACGATGGGGACACTGAAGCTTTCTTT.

The chain carries TRBV5-1 and TRBJ1-1; D is possibly TRBD1 (6 bases). Trimming took off 10 bases at V and 1 base at J, with 14 bases between the two ends. Germline V gene lookup returns CDR1 SGHRS and CDR2 YFSETQ. The CDR3 has 13 residues. Here the CDR3 DNA reads TGCGCCTCCATAGGGGGGTCGAACACTGAAGCTTTCTTT. Amino acids: CASIGGSNTEAFF.

This clonotype occurred a few times. The genes are TRBV29-1 and TRBJ1-1; D might be TRBD1 (6 bases). From germline, CDR1 is SQVTM and CDR2 ANQGSEA. V lost 2 bases and J lost 1, with 11 bases in between. The length of the CDR3 is 14 residues. The CDR3 here is CSVESDRPNTEAFF. The CDR3 coding sequence is TGCAGCGTTGAATCTGACAGGCCGAACACTGAAGCTTTCTTT.

The CDR3 here is CSAPRGSYEQYF. The CDR3 coding sequence is TGCAGTGCTCCAAGGGGGAGCTACGAGCAGTACTTC. The rearrangement joins TRBV20-1 to TRBJ2-7; tentatively, D is TRBD1 (6 bases). CDR3 length: 12 amino acids. Trimming took off 5 bases at V and 3 bases at J, with 11 bases between the two ends. CDR1 is DFQATT and CDR2 is SNEGSKA in the germline V gene (reference sequence).

This clonotype occurred a few times. V and J are TRBV28 and TRBJ2-7; D unclear. Germline V gene sequence: CDR1 MDHEN, CDR2 SYDVKM. With 5 bases removed from V and 0 bases from J, the gap between germline ends came to 8 bases. This CDR3 has 13 amino acids. DNA of the CDR3: TGTGCCAGCAGTAACAGTTACTCCTACGAGCAGTACTTC. Translating it yields CASSNSYSYEQYF.

As concerns this clonotype: The junction does not match germline at one end; this may be a read error. The chain joins TRBV15 to TRBJ1-1, with D possibly TRBD1 on 5 matching bases. Germline V lookup: CDR1 LNHNV, CDR2 YYDKDF (reference sequence). This CDR3 is 18 amino acids long. The CDR3 protein is CATSRDRRQTGGSTEAFF. CDR3 DNA sequence: TGCGCCACCAGCAGAGATCGTCGACAGACGGGGGGGAGCACTGAAGCTTTCTTT. The variable domain in full, with the rest retrieved from reference TRBV15 and TRBJ1-1, is DAMVIQNPRYQVTQFGKPVTLSCSQTLNHNVMYWYQQKSSQAPKLLFHYYDKDFNNEADTPDNFQSRRPNTSFCFLDIRSPGLGDTAMYLCATSRDRRQTGGSTEAFFGQGTRLTVV.

There are a few counts of this clonotype. The CDR3 region is CAISQGSAGANVLTF. CDR3 sequence (DNA): TGTGCCATCAGTCAAGGTAGTGCTGGGGCCAACGTCCTGACTTTC. The V gene is TRBV10-3, the J gene TRBJ2-6; D unclear. V dropped 5 bases and J dropped 2 bases, with 10 bases sitting between them. Germline values: CDR1 ENHRY, CDR2 SYGVKD. The CDR3 consists of 15 residues.

Written as DNA, the CDR3 is TGTGCCAGCCGGGGGGAGGTCGGCTACACCTTC. Protein sequence: CASRGEVGYTF. The chain uses TRBV6-5 and TRBJ1-2, with D possibly being TRBD1 (5 bases). CDR1 and CDR2 from the germline V gene are MNHEY and SVGAGI. V was clipped by 8 bases and J by 8 bases, with 12 bases between them. This CDR3 spans 11 amino acids.

The table lists this clonotype with many counts. V and J are TRBV5-6 and TRBJ2-5; tentatively, D is TRBD2 (7 bases). Near its end, the DNA agrees better with TRBJ2-1, so the J call may be wrong. The CDR3 spans 14 residues. CDR1 SGHDT and CDR2 YYEEEE come from the germline V gene. CDR3 bases: TGTGCCAGCAGCTTGAGGGGGGGGCACAATGAGCAGTTCTTC. This encodes CASSLRGGHNEQFF.